The 5 T cell receptor beta chains below were found in one sample sequenced in a study of T cells in Graves' hyperthyroidism and ophthalmopathy. RNA transcripts were the template for amplifying TCR beta CDR3 regions. TCR CDR3 regions were first amplified by RT-PCR with HTBI primers. TCRdb processed the multiplex PCR reads anew with MiXCR; each CDR3 protein has one entry. The sample holds 500,000 to 750,000 distinct CDR3 sequences, 40% to 55% seen once. Sequenced sample: peripheral blood or thyroid tissue (not recorded which). The receptors come from a woman aged 18-35 years with Graves' hyperthyroidism.

CDR3 sequence reads: CSVETGLRDTIYF. The CDR3 DNA reads TGCAGCGTTGAGACGGGGTTGCGTGACACCATATATTTT. The chain links TRBV29-1 to TRBJ1-3; D remains ambiguous. The length of the CDR3 is 13 residues. Germline CDR1 SQVTM, CDR2 ANQGSEA. V lost 3 bases and J 8 bases, leaving 14 bases between the germline ends.

The sample holds many counts of this clonotype. The V gene is TRBV7-6, the J gene TRBJ2-7; D tentatively fits TRBD1 or TRBD2 (6 bases each). The CDR3 totals 13 residues. Germline-derived CDR1 and CDR2 are SGHVS and FNYEAQ. V was trimmed by 5 bases and J by 1 base, leaving 9 bases between them. Here the CDR3 reads CASSRGTSYEQYF. The CDR3 nucleotides read TGTGCCAGCAGCCGCGGGACATCCTACGAGCAGTACTTC. Full variable domain (outside the CDR3, taken from reference TRBV7-6 and TRBJ2-7): GAGVSQSPRYKVTKRGQDVALRCDPISGHVSLYWYRQALGQGPEFLTYFNYEAQQDKSGLPNDRFSAERPEGSISTLTIQRTEQRDSAMYRCASSRGTSYEQYFGPGTRLTVT.

The chain recombines TRBV20-1 with TRBJ1-2; 8 bases match TRBD1. The CDR3 runs 13 residues. Losses at the gene ends were 2 bases for V and 8 bases for J; bases not matched to a gene: 7. Germline CDR1 DFQATT, CDR2 SNEGSKA (reference sequence). CDR3 protein: CSARTGTGRGYTF. In DNA form, the CDR3 reads TGCAGTGCTAGAACCGGGACAGGCCGCGGCTACACCTTC.

This clonotype was observed at least ten times. The chain is built from TRBV5-1 and TRBJ1-4, with 10 bases identical to TRBD1. Germline V gene sequence: CDR1 SGHRS, CDR2 YFSETQ. V dropped 3 bases and J dropped 8; count of bases not matched to a gene: 4. CDR3 length equals 14 residues. Written as DNA, the CDR3 is TGCGCCAGCAGCTGGGACAGGGGAGACGAAAAACTGTTTTTT. The encoded protein is CASSWDRGDEKLFF.

This clonotype showed up many times. The V call is TRBV20-1, the J call TRBJ2-7, with 8 positions matching TRBD1. The CDR3 is 15 residues long. Trimming removed 0 bases from V and 4 bases from J; junction bases left unmatched: 8. The germline CDR1 and CDR2 sequences are DFQATT and SNEGSKA (reference sequence). CDR3 amino acids: CSARDKSTGDYEQYF. The CDR3 bases are TGCAGTGCTAGAGATAAGTCGACAGGGGATTACGAGCAGTACTTC.